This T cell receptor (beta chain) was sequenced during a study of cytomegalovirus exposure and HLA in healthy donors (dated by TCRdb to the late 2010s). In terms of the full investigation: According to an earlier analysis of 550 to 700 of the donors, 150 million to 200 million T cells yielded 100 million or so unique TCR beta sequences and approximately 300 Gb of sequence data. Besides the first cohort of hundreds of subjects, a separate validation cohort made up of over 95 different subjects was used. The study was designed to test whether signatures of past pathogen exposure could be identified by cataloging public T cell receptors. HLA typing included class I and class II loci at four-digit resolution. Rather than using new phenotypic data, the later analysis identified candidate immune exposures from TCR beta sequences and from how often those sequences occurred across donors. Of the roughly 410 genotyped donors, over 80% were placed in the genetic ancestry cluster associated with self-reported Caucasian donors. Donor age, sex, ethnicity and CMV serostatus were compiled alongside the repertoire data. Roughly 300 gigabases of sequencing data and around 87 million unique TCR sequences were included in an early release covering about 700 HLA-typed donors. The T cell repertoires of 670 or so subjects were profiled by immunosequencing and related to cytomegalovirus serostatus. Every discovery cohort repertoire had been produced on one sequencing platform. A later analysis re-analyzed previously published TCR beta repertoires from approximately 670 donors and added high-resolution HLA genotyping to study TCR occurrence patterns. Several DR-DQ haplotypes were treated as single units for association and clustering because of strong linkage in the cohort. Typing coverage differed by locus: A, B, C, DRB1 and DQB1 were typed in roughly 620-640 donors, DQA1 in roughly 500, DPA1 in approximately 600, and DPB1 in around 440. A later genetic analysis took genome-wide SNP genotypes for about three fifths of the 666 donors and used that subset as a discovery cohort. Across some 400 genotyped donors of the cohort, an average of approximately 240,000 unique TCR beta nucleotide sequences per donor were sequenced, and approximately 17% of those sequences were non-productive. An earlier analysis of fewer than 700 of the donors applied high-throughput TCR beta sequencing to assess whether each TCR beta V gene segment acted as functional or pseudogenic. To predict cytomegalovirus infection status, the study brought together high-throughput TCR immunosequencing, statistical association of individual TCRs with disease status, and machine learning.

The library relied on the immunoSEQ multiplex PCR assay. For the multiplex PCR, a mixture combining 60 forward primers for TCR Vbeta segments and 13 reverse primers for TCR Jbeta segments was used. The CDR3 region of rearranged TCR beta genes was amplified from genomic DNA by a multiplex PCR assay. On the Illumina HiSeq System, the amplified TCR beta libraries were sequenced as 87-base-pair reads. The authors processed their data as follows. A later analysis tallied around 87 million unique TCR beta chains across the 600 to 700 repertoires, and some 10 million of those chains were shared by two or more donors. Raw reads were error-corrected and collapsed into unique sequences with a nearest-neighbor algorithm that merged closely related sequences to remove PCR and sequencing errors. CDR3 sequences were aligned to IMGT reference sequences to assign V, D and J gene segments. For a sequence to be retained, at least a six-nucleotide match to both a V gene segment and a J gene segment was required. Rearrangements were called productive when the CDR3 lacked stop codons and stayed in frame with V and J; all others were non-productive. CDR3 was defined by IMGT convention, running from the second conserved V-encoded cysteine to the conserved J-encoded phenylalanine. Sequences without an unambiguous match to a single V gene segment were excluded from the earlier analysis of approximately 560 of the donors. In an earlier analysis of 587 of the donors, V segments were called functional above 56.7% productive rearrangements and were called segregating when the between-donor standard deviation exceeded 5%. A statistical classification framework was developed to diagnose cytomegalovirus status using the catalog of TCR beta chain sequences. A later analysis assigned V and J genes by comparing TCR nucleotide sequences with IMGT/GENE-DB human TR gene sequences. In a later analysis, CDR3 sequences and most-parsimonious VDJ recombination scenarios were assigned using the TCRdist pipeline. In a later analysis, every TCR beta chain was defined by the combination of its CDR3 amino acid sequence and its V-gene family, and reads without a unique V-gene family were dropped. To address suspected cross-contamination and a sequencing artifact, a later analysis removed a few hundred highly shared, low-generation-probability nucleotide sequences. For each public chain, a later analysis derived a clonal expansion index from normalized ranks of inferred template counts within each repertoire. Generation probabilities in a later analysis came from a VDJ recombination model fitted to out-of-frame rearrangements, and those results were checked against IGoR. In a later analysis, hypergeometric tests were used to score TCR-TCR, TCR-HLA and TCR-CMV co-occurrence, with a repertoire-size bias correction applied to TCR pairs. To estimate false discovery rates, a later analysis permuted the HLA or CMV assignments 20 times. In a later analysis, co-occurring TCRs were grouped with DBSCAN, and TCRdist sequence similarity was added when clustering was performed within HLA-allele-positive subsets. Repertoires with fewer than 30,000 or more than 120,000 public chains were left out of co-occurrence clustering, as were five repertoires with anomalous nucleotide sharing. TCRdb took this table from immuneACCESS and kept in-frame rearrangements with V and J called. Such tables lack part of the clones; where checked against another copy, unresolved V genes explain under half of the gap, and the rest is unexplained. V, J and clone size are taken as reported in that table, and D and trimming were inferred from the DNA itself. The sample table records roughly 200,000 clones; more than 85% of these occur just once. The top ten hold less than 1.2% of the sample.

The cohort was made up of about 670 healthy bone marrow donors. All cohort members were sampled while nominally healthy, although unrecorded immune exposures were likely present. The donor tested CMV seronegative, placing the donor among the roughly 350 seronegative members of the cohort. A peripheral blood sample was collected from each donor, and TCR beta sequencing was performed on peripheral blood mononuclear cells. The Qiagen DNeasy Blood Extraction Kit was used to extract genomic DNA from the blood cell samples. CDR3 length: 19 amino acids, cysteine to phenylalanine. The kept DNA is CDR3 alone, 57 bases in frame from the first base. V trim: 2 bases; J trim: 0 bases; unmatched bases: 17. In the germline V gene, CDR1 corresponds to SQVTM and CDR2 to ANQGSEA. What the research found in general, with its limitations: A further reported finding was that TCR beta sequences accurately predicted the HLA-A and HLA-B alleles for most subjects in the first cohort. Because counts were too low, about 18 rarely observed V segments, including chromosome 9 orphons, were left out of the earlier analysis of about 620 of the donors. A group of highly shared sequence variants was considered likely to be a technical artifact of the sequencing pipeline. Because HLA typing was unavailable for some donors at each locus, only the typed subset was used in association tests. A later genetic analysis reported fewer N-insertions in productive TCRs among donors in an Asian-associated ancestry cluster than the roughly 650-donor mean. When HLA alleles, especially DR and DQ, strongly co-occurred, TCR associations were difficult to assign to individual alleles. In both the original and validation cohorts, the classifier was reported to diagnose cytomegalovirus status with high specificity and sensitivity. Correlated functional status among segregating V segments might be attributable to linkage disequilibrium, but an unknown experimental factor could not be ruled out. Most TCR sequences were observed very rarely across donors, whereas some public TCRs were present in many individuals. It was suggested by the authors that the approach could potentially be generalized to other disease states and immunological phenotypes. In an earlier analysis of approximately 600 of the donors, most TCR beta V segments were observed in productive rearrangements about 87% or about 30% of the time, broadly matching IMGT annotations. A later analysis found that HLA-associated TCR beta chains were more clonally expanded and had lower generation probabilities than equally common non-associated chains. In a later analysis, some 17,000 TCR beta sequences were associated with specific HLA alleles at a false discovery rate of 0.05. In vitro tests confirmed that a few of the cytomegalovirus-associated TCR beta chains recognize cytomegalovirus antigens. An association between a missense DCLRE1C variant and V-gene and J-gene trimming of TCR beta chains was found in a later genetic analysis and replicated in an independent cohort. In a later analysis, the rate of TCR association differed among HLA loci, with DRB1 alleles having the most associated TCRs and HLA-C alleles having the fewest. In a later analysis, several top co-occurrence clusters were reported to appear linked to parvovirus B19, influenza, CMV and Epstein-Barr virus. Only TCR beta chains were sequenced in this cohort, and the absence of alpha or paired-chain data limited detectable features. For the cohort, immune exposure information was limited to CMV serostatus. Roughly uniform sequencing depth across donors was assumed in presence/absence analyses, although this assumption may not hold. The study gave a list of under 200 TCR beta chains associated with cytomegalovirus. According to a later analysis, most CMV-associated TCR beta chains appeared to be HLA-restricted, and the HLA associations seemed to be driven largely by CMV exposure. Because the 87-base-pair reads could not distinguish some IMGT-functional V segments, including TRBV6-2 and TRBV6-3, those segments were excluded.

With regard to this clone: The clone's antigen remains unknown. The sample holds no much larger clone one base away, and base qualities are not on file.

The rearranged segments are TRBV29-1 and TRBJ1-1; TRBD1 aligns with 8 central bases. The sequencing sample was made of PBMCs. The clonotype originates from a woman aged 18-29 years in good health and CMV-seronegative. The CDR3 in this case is CSVEKGEYTGGSMNTEAFF. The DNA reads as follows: TGCAGCGTTGAAAAAGGGGAGTACACAGGGGGGTCCATGAACACTGAAGCTTTCTTT.